Each of the 30 T cell receptor beta chains below was sequenced from the same sample in a study of blood T cell repertoires in COVID-19. Method: immunoSEQ multiplex PCR; TCRdb's copy keeps in-frame clones and lacks some. The sample has some 250,000 clones, 70% to 90% seen once. The sample consisted of PBMCs or T cells enriched from blood (not recorded which). The source is a woman in her thirties or forties with acute COVID-19.

V usage is TRBV2 and J usage is TRBJ2-7; D is possibly TRBD2 (5 bases). Deletions cut 6 bases from V and 5 bases from J, with 26 bases between. The CDR3 has 17 residues. Germline V gene sequence: CDR1 SNHLY, CDR2 FYNNEI. Written as DNA, the CDR3 is TGTGCCAGCAGCCAACTCGTATCGGGAAGGGTAGGAGACGAGCAGTACTTC. Protein product: CASSQLVSGRVGDEQYF.

The rearrangement joins TRBV6-1 to TRBJ1-1; 7 bases agree with TRBD1. Germline trimming cut 5 bases from V and 3 bases from J; bases unmatched to any gene: 6. The CDR3 length is 14 residues. The germline gives CDR1 MNHNS, CDR2 SASEGT. CDR3 residues: CASSKGQLYTEAFF. CDR3 bases: TGTGCCAGCAGTAAGGGACAGCTTTACACTGAAGCTTTCTTT.

J is TRBJ2-1 and V is TRBV5-1, with 9 positions matching TRBD1. The CDR3 runs to 15 residues. Per germline, CDR1 SGHRS and CDR2 YFSETQ. The V gene end was trimmed by 0 bases and the J gene end by 4 bases; junction bases not matched to a gene: 2. CDR3 region: CASSLDGQGYNEQFF. The CDR3, as DNA: TGCGCCAGCAGCTTGGATGGACAGGGGTACAATGAGCAGTTCTTC.

The rearrangement links TRBV9 to TRBJ2-3, with a tentative D call TRBD1 (5 bases). This CDR3 region has 15 residues. Germline V CDR1 and CDR2: SGDLS, YYNGEE. Trimming removed 3 bases at V and 2 bases at J, with 13 bases between. CDR3 loop: CASSGEDTDTDTQYF. In DNA, the CDR3 is TGTGCCAGCAGCGGAGAGGACACAGACACAGATACGCAGTATTTT.

This clone occurred a few times. This rearrangement joins TRBV24-1 to TRBJ2-2; D is unclear. Germline V lookup: CDR1 KGHDR, CDR2 SFDVKD. V dropped 7 bases and J dropped 5 bases, with 13 bases sitting between them. The CDR3 extends over 14 amino acids. The CDR3 DNA reads TGTGCCACCAGGGGCCTTACTGGAACCGGGGAGCTGTTTTTT. Amino acids: CATRGLTGTGELFF.

The genes are TRBV12-2 and TRBJ2-1; the listed D gene, TRBD2, was not tested against the DNA. TRBV12-2 is an annotated pseudogene. The CDR3 is made up of 17 amino acids. CDR3 sequence (DNA): TGTGCAAGTCGCTTCCCCCTAGGGGGGAGGGCCTACAATGAGCAGTTCTTC. This gives the protein CASRFPLGGRAYNEQFF.

The chain links TRBV19 to TRBJ2-1, with TRBD2 matching 11 bases. CDR1 and CDR2 (germline): LNHDA, SQIVND (reference sequence). The CDR3 spans 15 residues. The ends lost 5 bases at V and 9 bases at J; junction bases unmatched: 9. The CDR3 DNA reads TGTGCCAGTAGTCGGGCTAGCGGGAGGTCCGGTGAGCAGTTCTTC. Protein sequence: CASSRASGRSGEQFF.

The rearrangement uses TRBV2 and TRBJ2-1, with 8 bases matching TRBD2. The CDR3 contains 15 residues. CDR1 and CDR2 (germline): SNHLY, FYNNEI. Trimming cost V 6 bases and J 0 bases; bases outside gene matches: 4. This CDR3 reads CASSKLADSYNEQFF. The CDR3 DNA reads as TGTGCCAGCAGCAAACTAGCGGACTCCTACAATGAGCAGTTCTTC.

V usage is TRBV13 and J usage is TRBJ2-1, with 9 bases aligning to TRBD1. The CDR3 is 15 amino acids. CDR1 is PRHDT, CDR2 FYEKMQ, per germline (reference sequence). V was clipped by 5 bases and J by 7 bases; unmatched bases: 9. CDR3 nucleotides: TGTGCCAGCAGCCGGGACAGGGTAGGATTTAATGAGCAGTTCTTC. Translation gives CASSRDRVGFNEQFF.

This clone was recorded once. This chain connects TRBV11-2 to TRBJ2-3; 15 positions agree with TRBD2. The trim removed 5 bases at V and 6 bases at J, leaving 6 bases unmatched. Germline loops: CDR1 SGHAT, CDR2 FQNNGV. There are 16 residues in the CDR3. Here the CDR3 DNA reads TGTGCCAGCAGCGCAGCCGGGACTAGCGGGGGGGATACGCAGTATTTT. Protein sequence: CASSAAGTSGGDTQYF.

This clone was seen a few times. The genes are TRBV6-5 and TRBJ2-1; 12 bases agree with TRBD2. The V gene end was trimmed by 2 bases and the J gene end by 9 bases; junction bases not matched to a gene: 5. The CDR3 sequence is 15 residues long. The germline V gene encodes CDR1 MNHEY and CDR2 SVGAGI. CDR3 sequence reads: CASSYNPGLAGEQFF. CDR3 sequence (DNA): TGTGCCAGCAGTTACAACCCGGGACTAGCGGGTGAGCAGTTCTTC.

This clone was seen many times. The rearrangement links TRBV7-2 to TRBJ1-6, with 9 bases aligning to TRBD1. The germline CDR1 and CDR2 sequences are SGHTA and FQGNSA. J lost 9 bases, V lost 2 bases, and 5 bases had no gene match. The CDR3 runs 15 residues. The CDR3: CASSLRTGATSPLHF. CDR3 coding DNA: TGTGCCAGCAGCTTAAGGACAGGGGCCACTTCACCCCTCCACTTT. Looking up the rest from reference TRBV7-2 and TRBJ1-6 gives the full variable domain: GAGVSQSPSNKVTEKGKDVELRCDPISGHTALYWYRQSLGQGLEFLIYFQGNSAPDKSGLPSDRFSAERTGGSVSTLTIQRTQQEDSAVYLCASSLRTGATSPLHFGNGTRLTVT.

The genes are TRBV18 and TRBJ1-1; 8 nucleotides line up with TRBD1. V lost 5 bases, J lost 3 bases, and 5 bases stayed unmatched. Germline V lookup: CDR1 KGHSH, CDR2 LQKENI. The CDR3 is 14 amino acids. The CDR3 sequence is CASSTGGKDTEAFF. The CDR3 region has the DNA TGTGCCAGCTCAACAGGGGGGAAAGACACTGAAGCTTTCTTT.

V and J are TRBV2 and TRBJ2-2; D possibly corresponds to TRBD2 (6 bases). This CDR3 spans 12 amino acids. Germline CDR1 reads SNHLY; CDR2 reads FYNNEI. V was trimmed by 11 bases and J by 5 bases, leaving 12 bases between them. The CDR3 nucleotides are TGTGCCGGCGGGGCAGTAACCGGGGAGCTGTTTTTT. The encoded protein is CAGGAVTGELFF.

The chain links TRBV27 to TRBJ2-2; the match to TRBD2 covers 14 bases. The CDR3 contains 18 residues. The V segment lost 2 bases and the J segment 3 bases; nucleotides outside the gene matches: 5. The germline gives CDR1 MNHEY, CDR2 SMNVEV (reference sequence). As DNA, the CDR3 is TGTGCCAGCAGTTTAGGACTAGCGGGAGGAGTAGACACCGGGGAGCTGTTTTTT. Its protein is CASSLGLAGGVDTGELFF.

This chain links TRBV7-6 with TRBJ2-7, with 7 bases aligning to TRBD2. Germline-derived CDR1 and CDR2 are SGHVS and FNYEAQ. The CDR3 consists of 15 residues. V was clipped by 2 bases and J by 6 bases; unmatched bases: 10. This chain's CDR3 is CASSLRAGAPPEQYF. CDR3 DNA sequence: TGTGCCAGCAGCTTACGGGCGGGAGCCCCCCCCGAGCAGTACTTC.

This clone has a handful of counts. The sample contains more than one DNA sequence encoding this CDR3. This chain joins TRBV5-1 and TRBJ2-7, with TRBD1 as a possible D gene (6 bases). CDR3 length: 12 amino acids. The germline V gene has CDR1 SGHRS and CDR2 YFSETQ. Between the trimmed V and J ends, which lost 2 bases and 4 bases, there was a span of 7 bases. CDR3 loop: CASSLTGYEQYF. As DNA, the CDR3 is TGCGCCAGCAGCTTAACAGGGTACGAGCAGTACTTC.

The V gene is TRBV10-3, the J gene TRBJ2-1, with 8 nucleotides matching TRBD2. After removal of 6 bases from V and 4 bases from J, the junction contained 5 bases not matched to a gene. Germline CDR1 and CDR2: ENHRY and SYGVKD. The CDR3 covers 14 residues. CDR3 sequence reads: CAIRSGRFYNEQFF. As DNA, the CDR3 is TGTGCCATCAGAAGCGGGAGATTTTACAATGAGCAGTTCTTC.

The J gene is TRBJ2-2, the V gene TRBV5-1; TRBD2 aligns across 7 bases. The germline V gene encodes CDR1 SGHRS and CDR2 YFSETQ. This CDR3 spans 16 amino acids. Trimming cost V 3 bases and J 4 bases; bases outside gene matches: 9. In nucleotides, the CDR3 is TGCGCCAGCAGCTCGGGAGGTTTTCGGGGCACCGGGGAGCTGTTTTTT. Protein product: CASSSGGFRGTGELFF.

This clone appeared a few times. This rearrangement joins TRBV19 to TRBJ1-6, with D perhaps TRBD1 (5 bases). With 4 bases removed from V and 5 bases from J, the gap between germline ends came to 12 bases. The CDR3 has 15 residues. CDR1 LNHDA and CDR2 SQIVND come from the germline V gene (reference sequence). DNA for the CDR3: TGTGCCAGTAGTAACGGCGGGGCGAATAATTCACCCCTCCACTTT. As protein: CASSNGGANNSPLHF.

This clone was observed once. In nucleotides, the CDR3 is TGTGCCAGCAGTCAACAGGGATTATTCGACGAGCAGTACTTC. This gives the protein CASSQQGLFDEQYF. This chain links TRBV7-9 with TRBJ2-7, with a possible D match to TRBD1 (6 bases). V shed 6 bases and J shed 5 bases, with 17 bases lying between them. CDR3 size: 14 residues. Germline lookup yields CDR1 SEHNR and CDR2 FQNEAQ (reference sequence).

This clone was counted a few times. The CDR3 coding sequence is TGTGCCACCAGCAGTGCCGGGACAGGGTATTCTGGGGCCAACGTCCTGACTTTC. Protein product: CATSSAGTGYSGANVLTF. The rearrangement joins TRBV15 to TRBJ2-6, with 9 positions matching TRBD1. Per the germline V gene, CDR1 is LNHNV and CDR2 is YYDKDF (reference sequence). CDR3 length equals 18 residues. The V segment lost 3 bases and the J segment 1 base; nucleotides outside the gene matches: 7.

The CDR3 here is CASSLRGSDYNEQFF. In DNA form, the CDR3 reads TGTGCCAGCAGCTTAAGAGGGAGTGACTACAATGAGCAGTTCTTC. The genes are TRBV7-3 and TRBJ2-1; a possible D gene is TRBD2 (5 bases). The CDR3 runs to 15 residues. Germline V gives CDR1 SGHTA, CDR2 FQGTGA. V lost 1 base and J lost 3, with 10 bases in between.

The chain is built from TRBV2 and TRBJ2-1; TRBD2 might be the D (5 bases). Germline loops: CDR1 SNHLY, CDR2 FYNNEI. CDR3 length: 17 amino acids. Trimming left V 7 bases short and J 6 bases short, with 25 bases between. In nucleotides, the CDR3 is TGTGCCAGCACTCGAGGGTACTACGGAGGCCGCCCCAATGAGCAGTTCTTC. It is translated as CASTRGYYGGRPNEQFF.

The V call is TRBV19, the J call TRBJ1-1; no definite D call. The CDR3 spans 14 residues. CDR1 and CDR2 from the germline V gene are LNHDA and SQIVND (reference sequence). Trimming removed 3 bases at V and 0 bases at J, with 8 bases between. The CDR3, as DNA: TGTGCCAGTAGTATTACCAGGCTGAACACTGAAGCTTTCTTT. It codes for CASSITRLNTEAFF.

This chain connects TRBV4-1 to TRBJ1-2; 7 bases match TRBD1. The CDR3 runs to 13 residues. Germline V gene sequence: CDR1 MGHRA, CDR2 YSYEKL. The junction had 5 bases not matched to a gene; V was cut back by 3 bases and J by 7 bases. DNA of the CDR3: TGCGCCAGCAGCCAGACAGGGTTGAGTGGCTACACCTTC. The encoded protein is CASSQTGLSGYTF.

This clone was detected a few times. The chain joins TRBV30 to TRBJ1-5; 10 nucleotides match TRBD1. Germline V CDR1 and CDR2: GTSNPN, SVGIG (reference sequence). V lost 5 bases to trimming and J lost 0 bases; unmatched junction nucleotides: 10. The CDR3 contains 17 residues. CDR3 loop: CAWFWDRGLYSNQPQHF. The DNA for the CDR3 is TGTGCCTGGTTTTGGGACAGGGGACTTTATAGCAATCAGCCCCAGCATTTT.

J is TRBJ1-2 and V is TRBV29-1; 9 nucleotides agree with TRBD1. V lost 6 bases to trimming and J lost 4 bases; unmatched junction nucleotides: 9. The CDR3 totals 14 residues. Germline V gene data show CDR1 as SQVTM and CDR2 as ANQGSEA. DNA of the CDR3: TGCAGCGTAGCCCGGACAGGGGAATTCTATGGCTACACCTTC. Protein: CSVARTGEFYGYTF.

The chain combines TRBV19 with TRBJ2-1; 7 nucleotides match TRBD2. This CDR3 has 17 residues. Unmatched junction bases numbered 8, after V lost 2 bases and J lost 1 base. From germline, CDR1 is LNHDA and CDR2 SQIVND (reference sequence). This chain's CDR3 is CASSIRSGTKSYNEQFF. In DNA form, the CDR3 reads TGTGCCAGTAGTATAAGGTCCGGGACTAAATCCTACAATGAGCAGTTCTTC.

This clone appeared once. V is TRBV25-1 and J is TRBJ2-1; maybe TRBD1 (5 bases). This CDR3 has 16 amino acids. Germline V gives CDR1 MGHDK, CDR2 SYGVNS. The V end was cut by 5 bases, the J end by 4 bases, with 18 bases between. The CDR3 DNA sequence: TGTGCCAGCAGTAGAACAACAGGCCCATCATACAATGAGCAGTTCTTC. It is translated as CASSRTTGPSYNEQFF.